This TCR beta chain was obtained from a study of blood T cell repertoires in COVID-19 (dated by TCRdb to about 2020). Background on the whole study: Collaborator samples came from the United States, Italy and Spain and covered acute and convalescent phases of COVID-19. The material from the prospective study consisted of cDNA or gDNA derived from T cells, B-cell-depleted T cells, or PBMCs. Subjects who had been exposed to COVID-19, were actively infected with it, or had recovered from it provided the deeply sampled blood TCRbeta repertoires that made up the dataset. The repertoires were released in a freely available public database intended as a resource for research on the immune response to SARS-CoV-2. Samples came from the ongoing ImmuneRACE study (first 160 participants) plus 1,254 subjects from 6 global collaborators. Nearly every sample came with metadata listing a de-identified subject ID, COVID-19 status, age in years and sex. Where available, HLA class I and class II types were obtained from metadata supplied by the sample provider rather than from assay-based typing.

Participants in the prospective study were aged roughly 18 to 100 years, lived in 20 to 25 United States geographic areas, and enrolled through a virtual design. In the prospective study, cohorts were assigned on the basis of participant-reported clinical history obtained from a screening survey and a study questionnaire. ImmuneRACE Cohort 3 recovered participants were defined by two consecutive negative NP/OP PCR tests, healthcare professional clearance, or symptom resolution. Each participant in the prospective study had whole blood, serum and a nasopharyngeal or oropharyngeal swab collected by mobile phlebotomists. Prospective study participants could optionally give additional blood draws and questionnaires over an approximately 2-month period. Blood samples from the prospective study were shipped frozen or at room temperature prior to DNA extraction. General findings and caveats noted by the study authors: How much clinical and demographic metadata was included differed by source and by participant, and the metadata was provided uncurated.

The immunoSEQ Assay, a bias-controlled multiplex PCR, was used to amplify TCRbeta CDR3 regions from genomic DNA. From the authors' description of their analysis: Within the assay, amplification of reference gene primers was used to estimate how many nucleated cells each sample contained. To quantify the absolute abundance of each unique TCRbeta CDR3 rearrangement, sequence reads were collapsed and filtered. For each sample, productive Simpson clonality was calculated by taking the square root of Simpson's diversity index across productive rearrangements. In TCRdb, the immuneACCESS table is reduced to in-frame sequences with V and J assigned. These tables do not hold every clone; where another copy was compared, an unresolved V gene accounts for under half, and the others remain unexplained. D and trimming were read from the DNA, whereas the V and J calls and clone size are those reported in that table. This sample holds more than 250,000 clones; 70% to 90% were observed only once. The biggest ten clones account for 2.2% of the sample.

This clone was seen repeatedly, ten times or more. Its recognized antigen is unknown. No base quality values were provided; no much bigger clone lies one nucleotide off. Trimming accounts for 2 bases at V and 7 bases at J, while the number of junction bases matched to no gene is 5. Sequences MNHNS (CDR1) and SASEGT (CDR2) are obtained from the germline V gene. Inclusive of the bounding cysteine and phenylalanine, the CDR3 is 16 residues long. Only the CDR3 region is kept as DNA, spanning 48 bases read in frame from base 1. The receptor was derived from a young man who had recovered from COVID-19. The V gene is TRBV6-1 and the J gene is TRBJ1-6; 10 of the junction bases match TRBD1. The sample was PBMCs or T cells enriched from blood (not recorded which). The nucleotide sequence reads TGTGCCAGCAGTGAATTAGCGGGACAGGGGAATTCACCCCTCCACTTT. It is translated as CASSELAGQGNSPLHF.